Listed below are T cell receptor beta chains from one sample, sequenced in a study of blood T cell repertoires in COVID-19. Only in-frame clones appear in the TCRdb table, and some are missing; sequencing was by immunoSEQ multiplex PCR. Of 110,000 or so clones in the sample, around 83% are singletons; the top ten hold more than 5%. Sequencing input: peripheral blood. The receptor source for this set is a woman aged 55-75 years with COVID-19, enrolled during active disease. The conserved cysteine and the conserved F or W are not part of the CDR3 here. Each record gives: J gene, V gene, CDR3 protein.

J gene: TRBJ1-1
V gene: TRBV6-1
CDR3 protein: ASSEVEGNTEAF

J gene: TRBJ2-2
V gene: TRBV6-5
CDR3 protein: ASSYSRRVATGELF

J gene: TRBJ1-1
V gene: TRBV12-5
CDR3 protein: ASGLQYTEAF

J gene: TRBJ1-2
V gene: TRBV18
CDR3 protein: ASSPAGDRATYGYT

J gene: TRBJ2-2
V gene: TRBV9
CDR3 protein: ASSPSLAGGNGELF

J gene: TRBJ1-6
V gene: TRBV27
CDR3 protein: ASSNRKVRDRGFVDNSPLH

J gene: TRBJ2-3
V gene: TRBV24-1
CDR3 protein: ATTTSGANTQY

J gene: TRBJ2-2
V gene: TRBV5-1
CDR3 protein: ASSLESSTGELF

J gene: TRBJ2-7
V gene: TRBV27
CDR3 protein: ASSLSRTETYEQY

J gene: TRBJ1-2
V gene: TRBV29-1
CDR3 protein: SVSEGGTGRLNYGYT

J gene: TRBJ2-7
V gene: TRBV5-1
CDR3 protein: ASSLGAQGSSYEQY

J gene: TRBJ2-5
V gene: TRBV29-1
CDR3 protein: SVGTGGEAGETQY

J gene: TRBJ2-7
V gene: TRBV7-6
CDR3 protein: ASSPRREINGYEQY

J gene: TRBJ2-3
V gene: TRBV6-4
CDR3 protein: ASSSQRGGMDTQY

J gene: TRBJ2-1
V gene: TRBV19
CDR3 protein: ASSIHGGLPSNEQF

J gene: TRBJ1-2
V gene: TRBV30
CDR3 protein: AWRPRGVAIYGYT

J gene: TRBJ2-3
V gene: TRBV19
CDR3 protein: ASSPGLSTRDTQY

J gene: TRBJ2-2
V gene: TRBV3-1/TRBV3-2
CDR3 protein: ASSQDTTTGELF

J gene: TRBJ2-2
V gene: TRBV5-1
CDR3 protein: ASSLDSSGPGELF

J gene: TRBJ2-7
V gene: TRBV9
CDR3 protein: ASSPGVGSEQY

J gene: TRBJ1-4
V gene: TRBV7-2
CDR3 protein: ASSLMPGGNEKLF